This TCR beta chain was sequenced during a study of cytomegalovirus exposure and HLA in healthy donors. Study-wide results and caveats: HLA alleles showed associations with 15,000 to 20,000 TCR beta sequences in a later analysis, at a 0.05 false discovery rate. Most TCR beta V segments were productive about 87% or about 30% of the time in an earlier analysis. In a later analysis, several top co-occurrence clusters appeared linked to parvovirus B19, influenza, CMV and Epstein-Barr virus.

About this clone itself: What it binds is not known.

Use of 60 Vbeta and 13 Jbeta primers characterized the PCR. Using immunoSEQ multiplex PCR, the repertoire was profiled, and TCRdb retains in-frame clones only, with some absent. Of roughly 70,000 clones in the sample, just over 75% were seen once. This clonotype was obtained from a man aged 45-65 years in good health and CMV-seronegative. Sequenced material: PBMCs.

The CDR3 here is CASSLTLKEKLFF. In DNA, the CDR3 is TGTGCCAGCAGCCTTACCCTAAAGGAAAAACTGTTTTTT. This chain uses TRBV7-6 with TRBJ1-4; no clear D. This CDR3 region has 13 residues. With 5 bases removed from V and 8 bases from J, the gap between germline ends came to 12 bases. CDR1 and CDR2 (germline): SGHVS, FNYEAQ.